Described below is a single TCR beta chain sequence and its context. The target antigen is unknown. Trimming took off 2 bases at V and 8 bases at J, with 16 bases between the two ends. Germline-derived CDR1 and CDR2 are KGHSH and LQKENI. CDR3 length equals 15 residues. The data belong to a study of T cell responses to AZD1222 COVID-19 vaccine. General study points: Baseline seropositives among AZD1222 recipients totaled only 5 to 7. Most donors were white British, females outnumbered males, and clonal diversity was possibly underestimated.

TCRdb keeps only in-frame clones here, not all; method: immunoSEQ multiplex PCR. The sample lists about 120,000 clones, 80% to 95% occurring once. The chain couples TRBV18 to TRBJ1-5, with D maybe TRBD1 (5 bases). The material sequenced was peripheral blood, taken 28 days after the second dose of the MenACWY control vaccine. This sequence was found in an adult who received the MenACWY meningococcal vaccine as a control. The DNA of the CDR3 is TGTGCCAGCTCACCAGGGACTATCGACCGTGAGCCCCAGCATTTT. Translating it yields CASSPGTIDREPQHF.